The subject of this entry is one TCR beta chain. Its target is not known. Data came from immunoSEQ multiplex PCR; TCRdb stores just in-frame clones and leaves some out. The table includes roughly 160,000 clones, approximately 93% detected once. The sample originates from a study of T cell responses to AZD1222 COVID-19 vaccine. Study summary: Some second doses came at about 4 weeks and others at about 12 weeks; these were pooled. Study conclusions and caveats: There were repertoire samples only from the period after the peak T cell response. Mapped onto spike, vaccine-associated CD4 TCRs spanned it and were dominant at 160-218 and 743-854.

The CDR3 extends over 15 amino acids. V was clipped by 0 bases and J by 0 bases; unmatched bases: 1. Looked up from germline, CDR1 is MNHEY and CDR2 is SVGAGI. This clonotype originated in an adult in good health. This chain joins TRBV6-5 and TRBJ1-1, with TRBD1 matching 7 bases. The sample was peripheral blood, taken on day 0 of AZD1222 vaccination. For the CDR3, the DNA is TGTGCCAGCAGTTACTCGACAGGGTTGAACACTGAAGCTTTCTTT. It yields the protein CASSYSTGLNTEAFF.